The 17 T cell receptor beta chains listed next were all sequenced from one sample in a study of T cell responses to AZD1222 COVID-19 vaccine. Produced via immunoSEQ multiplex PCR; TCRdb's table is partial and in-frame only. Of under 150,000 clones listed, roughly 91% were seen once; the top ten hold roughly 10%. The source was peripheral blood, collected on day 0 of MenACWY control vaccination. The receptors here all came from an adult in good health.

The chain has TRBV7-2 and TRBJ2-7, with 12 bases identical to TRBD2. CDR1 and CDR2 (germline): SGHTA, FQGNSA. V lost 3 bases to trimming and J lost 6 bases; unmatched junction nucleotides: 6. The CDR3 spans 15 residues. The CDR3: CASSFNLAGGGEQYF. CDR3 coding DNA: TGTGCCAGCAGCTTCAACCTAGCGGGAGGGGGCGAGCAGTACTTC.

This chain uses TRBV18 with TRBJ2-5, with D possibly TRBD2 on 7 matching bases. V lost 3 bases to trimming and J lost 3 bases, with 14 bases between them. The CDR3 sequence is 15 residues long. CDR1 KGHSH and CDR2 LQKENI come from the germline V gene. The CDR3 is CASSPRRGAKETQYF. In nucleotides, the CDR3 is TGTGCCAGCTCACCTCGTCGGGGGGCAAAAGAGACCCAGTACTTC.

The V call is TRBV19, the J call TRBJ1-1, with 11 bases aligning to TRBD1. Trimming cost V 8 bases and J 9 bases; bases outside gene matches: 2. Germline V gene lookup returns CDR1 LNHDA and CDR2 SQIVND (reference sequence). The CDR3 length is 11 residues. This chain's CDR3 is CASGDRGKAFF. In DNA, the CDR3 is TGTGCCAGTGGGGACAGGGGGAAAGCTTTCTTT. Full variable domain (missing parts from reference TRBV19 and TRBJ1-1): DGGITQSPKYLFRKEGQNVTLSCEQNLNHDAMYWYRQDPGQGLRLIYYSQIVNDFQKGDIAEGYSVSREKKESFPLTVTSAQKNPTAFYLCASGDRGKAFFGQGTRLTVV.

The V call is TRBV10-3, the J call TRBJ1-2; a possible D gene is TRBD1 (6 bases). The CDR3 has 15 amino acids. Germline CDR1 is ENHRY and CDR2 is SYGVKD. V lost 2 bases, J lost 4 bases, and 14 bases lay in between. The CDR3 sequence is CAISEDGGVVYGYTF. The CDR3 nucleotides read TGTGCCATCAGTGAGGACGGGGGCGTCGTCTATGGCTACACCTTC.

This chain connects TRBV18 to TRBJ2-3; D is undetermined. There are 14 residues in the CDR3. Germline V lookup: CDR1 KGHSH, CDR2 LQKENI. V was cut by 0 bases and J by 6 bases, with 10 bases left in between. This CDR3 reads CASSPPTYSDTQYF. DNA of the CDR3: TGTGCCAGCTCACCACCCACTTATTCGGATACGCAGTATTTT.

This chain joins TRBV6-5 and TRBJ2-5; the D gene is possibly TRBD1 (6 bases). V was shortened by 6 bases and J by 4 bases, with 6 bases between the two germline ends. CDR3 length equals 11 residues. In germline, CDR1 is MNHEY, CDR2 SVGAGI. This CDR3 is CASRGGETQYF. The CDR3 DNA reads as TGTGCCAGCAGAGGGGGAGAGACCCAGTACTTC.

The CDR3 sequence is CASSYRANYGYTF. CDR3 DNA: TGTGCCAGCAGTTACAGGGCTAACTATGGCTACACCTTC. This chain connects TRBV28 to TRBJ1-2; TRBD1 might be the D (6 bases). The CDR3 has 13 residues. The germline gives CDR1 MDHEN, CDR2 SYDVKM. V lost 4 bases, J lost 0 bases, and 6 bases lay in between.

CDR3 protein: CASSYFAGNQPQHF. The CDR3 DNA follows: TGTGCCAGCAGTTATTTCGCCGGCAATCAGCCCCAGCATTTT. The chain carries TRBV6-2 or TRBV6-3 and TRBJ1-5; D not certain. Germline V CDR1 and CDR2: MNHEY, SVGEGT. V was pared by 3 bases and J by 2 bases, with 8 bases between. The CDR3 loop spans 14 amino acids.

The chain couples TRBV7-2 to TRBJ1-1; no clear D gene. This CDR3 comprises 14 residues. Trimming removed 4 bases at V and 0 bases at J, with 9 bases between. Germline CDR1 is SGHTA and CDR2 is FQGNSA. CDR3 residues: CASSYDTMNTEAFF. Written as DNA, the CDR3 is TGTGCCAGCAGCTACGACACGATGAACACTGAAGCTTTCTTT. Based on the CDR3 plus reference TRBV7-2 and TRBJ1-1, the full variable domain is GAGVSQSPSNKVTEKGKDVELRCDPISGHTALYWYRQSLGQGLEFLIYFQGNSAPDKSGLPSDRFSAERTGGSVSTLTIQRTQQEDSAVYLCASSYDTMNTEAFFGQGTRLTVV.

This clone turned up a few times. The chain uses TRBV2 and TRBJ1-5, with a weak D call TRBD1 (6 bases). CDR1 and CDR2 from the germline V gene are SNHLY and FYNNEI. The CDR3 has 14 amino acids. V was cut by 6 bases and J by 6 bases, with 15 bases left in between. The CDR3 DNA sequence: TGTGCCAGCAGGTTAGGGGGGTTCGGTCAGCCCCAGCATTTT. This gives the protein CASRLGGFGQPQHF.

The gene calls are TRBV6-1 and TRBJ2-7, with 9 bases matching TRBD1. In germline, CDR1 is MNHNS, CDR2 SASEGT. The V gene end was trimmed by 4 bases and the J gene end by 2 bases; junction bases not matched to a gene: 9. The CDR3 extends over 16 amino acids. CDR3 in DNA: TGTGCCAGCAGTGGCAAACAGGGGGCTGAGACCTACGAGCAGTACTTC. Protein: CASSGKQGAETYEQYF.

This chain joins TRBV10-3 and TRBJ2-2, with 13 bases identical to TRBD2. The CDR3 has 17 residues. V lost 6 bases and J lost 4; bases outside the gene matches: 8. CDR1 and CDR2 from the germline V gene are ENHRY and SYGVKD. CDR3 nucleotide sequence: TGTGCCATCAGGCGGACTAGCGGGAGAGGCGGCACCGGGGAGCTGTTTTTT. This encodes CAIRRTSGRGGTGELFF.

About this clone: This sample also contains other DNA sequences that code for the same CDR3. The V and J genes are TRBV28 and TRBJ2-3; 8 nucleotides line up with TRBD2. CDR3 length equals 14 residues. V lost 3 bases to trimming and J lost 3 bases; unmatched junction nucleotides: 2. The germline gives CDR1 MDHEN, CDR2 SYDVKM. The CDR3 DNA follows: TGTGCCAGCAGTTTTTTAGCGGGGACAGATACGCAGTATTTT. Amino acids: CASSFLAGTDTQYF. Filled out from reference TRBV28 and TRBJ2-3, the complete variable domain reads DVKVTQSSRYLVKRTGEKVFLECVQDMDHENMFWYRQDPGLGLRLIYFSYDVKMKEKGDIPEGYSVSREKKERFSLILESASTNQTSMYLCASSFLAGTDTQYFGPGTRLTVL.

Of note for this clone: An end of the junction does not agree with germline; a read error may underlie this. The sample holds other DNA sequences that translate to the same CDR3. The rearrangement links TRBV10-2 to TRBJ1-1; the D gene is possibly TRBD1 (6 bases). Germline V gene data show CDR1 as WSHSY and CDR2 as SAAADI. The CDR3 contains 14 residues. The DNA of the CDR3 is TGCGCTAGCAGGGTCGGACAGTTGAACACTGAAGCTTTCTTT. Its protein is CASRVGQLNTEAFF.

The CDR3, as DNA: TGTGCCAGCAGCTTAGCGACAGGGTGGCGAGAGACCCAGTACTTC. The encoded protein is CASSLATGWRETQYF. This chain uses TRBV7-9 with TRBJ2-5, with 7 nucleotides matching TRBD1. Germline CDR1 is SEHNR and CDR2 is FQNEAQ (reference sequence). The CDR3 length is 15 residues. V lost 0 bases to trimming and J lost 4 bases; unmatched junction nucleotides: 5.

The CDR3 spells CASSFNRGTEAFF. CDR3 DNA sequence: TGTGCCAGCAGTTTCAACAGGGGAACTGAAGCTTTCTTT. The chain couples TRBV27 to TRBJ1-1; 7 bases are shared with TRBD1. The germline gives CDR1 MNHEY, CDR2 SMNVEV (reference sequence). This CDR3 has 13 amino acids. J lost 5 bases, V lost 3 bases, and 3 bases had no gene match.

With regard to this clone: Other DNA sequences in this sample translate to the same CDR3. The chain employs TRBV5-1 and TRBJ2-7; TRBD2 agrees at 8 bases. The germline CDR1 and CDR2 sequences are SGHRS and YFSETQ. V lost 4 bases and J lost 1; bases outside the gene matches: 4. The CDR3 spans 14 residues. Here the CDR3 reads CASSPGLDSYEQYF. In nucleotides, the CDR3 is TGCGCCAGCAGCCCGGGACTAGATTCCTACGAGCAGTACTTC.